Listed below are T cell receptor beta chains from one sample, sequenced in a study of human T cells and chemical hapten exposure. One entry per CDR3 protein results from TCRdb running MiXCR on the RACE reads. Among tens of thousands of distinct CDR3 sequences, more than 9.5% were seen once, and the ten largest hold more than 1.3%. This specimen was whole blood, taken in connection with sensitization to the hapten diphenylcyclopropenone (DPC). These receptors all come from a woman in her fifties or sixties with alopecia areata. Some clones in this sample may be carry-over from other donors' samples. CDR3s include the opening cysteine and the closing phenylalanine or tryptophan. Fields, in order: CDR3 protein, J gene, V gene.

CASSFGTGLREAFF,TRBJ1-1,TRBV12-3/TRBV12-4
CASSSEFYEQYF,TRBJ2-7,TRBV7-8
CASSLNDKNIQYF,TRBJ2-4,TRBV12-3/TRBV12-4
CASCYKKDYEQYF,TRBJ2-7,TRBV6-5
CASSYSAGQEYGYTF,TRBJ1-2,TRBV6-5
CSAGTSEDYNEQFF,TRBJ2-1,TRBV20-1
CASSEALGSYEQYF,TRBJ2-7,TRBV2
CASSLDFGTKAFF,TRBJ1-1,TRBV7-2
CSARGPGAGTNGELFF,TRBJ2-2,TRBV20-1
CSAGTTHQDRERRAFF,TRBJ1-1,TRBV29-1
CASSPSFGAQAGELFF,TRBJ2-2,TRBV18
CSANEYVGTANQYF,TRBJ2-7,TRBV20-1
CASSPRGPDTQYF,TRBJ2-3,TRBV3-1
CASSLYSREVDTQYF,TRBJ2-3,TRBV28
CAISYTGGTDTQYF,TRBJ2-3,TRBV10-3
CASSPGTVPRETQYF,TRBJ2-5,TRBV5-1
CASTRDGDQPQHF,TRBJ1-5,TRBV7-9
CASSQEIAGVSGEQYF,TRBJ2-7,TRBV4-2
CASSLADRGTEAFF,TRBJ1-1,TRBV5-1
CASSPQDGTDTQYF,TRBJ2-3,TRBV7-2
CASSYSAGPSPSSYEQYF,TRBJ2-7,TRBV6-5
CASTKDSYGYTF,TRBJ1-2,TRBV6-6
CAIHRRSYGYTF,TRBJ1-2,TRBV28
CASSVGNTGGHEQFF,TRBJ2-1,TRBV11-2
CASSSFWDRGSYEQYF,TRBJ2-7,TRBV11-1
CASSPTQGTEAFF,TRBJ1-1,TRBV18
CASSSRTGDEKLFF,TRBJ1-4,TRBV6-5
CAISETGNTEAFF,TRBJ1-1,TRBV10-3
CASSTVGSPQKEYGYTF,TRBJ1-2,TRBV18
CASSFQGGAYNEQFF,TRBJ2-1,TRBV6-2/TRBV6-3
CASSLDQGNQPQHF,TRBJ1-5,TRBV28
CSAAQGADTQYF,TRBJ2-3,TRBV29-1
CASSQVGTASEYEQYF,TRBJ2-7,TRBV4-1
CASSETIASPLHF,TRBJ1-6,TRBV2
CASTPVGARDTEAFF,TRBJ1-1,TRBV2
CASSSPSSGGANEQFF,TRBJ2-1,TRBV6-5
CASRGRVTDTQYF,TRBJ2-3,TRBV6-1
CASSSGVNSPLHF,TRBJ1-6,TRBV7-9